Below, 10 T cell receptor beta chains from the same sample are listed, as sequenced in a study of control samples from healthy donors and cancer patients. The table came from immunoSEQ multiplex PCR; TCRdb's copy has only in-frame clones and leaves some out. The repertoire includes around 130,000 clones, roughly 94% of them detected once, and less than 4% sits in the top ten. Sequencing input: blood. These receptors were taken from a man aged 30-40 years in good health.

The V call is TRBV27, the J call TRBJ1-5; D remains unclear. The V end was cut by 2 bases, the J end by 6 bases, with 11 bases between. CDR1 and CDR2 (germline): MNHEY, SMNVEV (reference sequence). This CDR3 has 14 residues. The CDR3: CASSLAGSLQPQHF. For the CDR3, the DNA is TGTGCCAGCAGTTTAGCGGGGAGCCTTCAGCCCCAGCATTTT.

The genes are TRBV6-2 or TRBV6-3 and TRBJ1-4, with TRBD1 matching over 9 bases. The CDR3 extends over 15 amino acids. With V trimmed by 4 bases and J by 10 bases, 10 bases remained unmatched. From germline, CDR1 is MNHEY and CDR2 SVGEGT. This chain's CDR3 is CASSSFGTGIPKLFF. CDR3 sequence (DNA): TGTGCCAGCAGTTCGTTCGGGACAGGGATACCAAAACTGTTTTTT.

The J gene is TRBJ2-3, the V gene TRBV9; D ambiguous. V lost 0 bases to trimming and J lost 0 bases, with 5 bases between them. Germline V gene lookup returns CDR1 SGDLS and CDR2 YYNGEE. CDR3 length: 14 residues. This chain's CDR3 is CASSVDGSTDTQYF. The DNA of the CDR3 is TGTGCCAGCAGCGTAGATGGCAGCACAGATACGCAGTATTTT.

The CDR3 region is CSVEDLGSPFF. CDR3 coding DNA: TGCAGCGTTGAAGATTTAGGCAGCCCTTTCTTT. V usage is TRBV29-1 and J usage is TRBJ1-1; D unclear. Germline V gene lookup returns CDR1 SQVTM and CDR2 ANQGSEA. The CDR3 is made up of 11 amino acids. V was trimmed by 0 bases and J by 12 bases, leaving 11 bases between them.

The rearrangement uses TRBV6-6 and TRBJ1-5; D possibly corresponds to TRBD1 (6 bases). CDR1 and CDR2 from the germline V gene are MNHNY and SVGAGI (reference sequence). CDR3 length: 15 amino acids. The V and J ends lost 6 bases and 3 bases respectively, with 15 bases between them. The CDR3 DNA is TGTGCCAGCAGATACACCTGGACAGACAATCAGCCCCAGCATTTT. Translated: CASRYTWTDNQPQHF.

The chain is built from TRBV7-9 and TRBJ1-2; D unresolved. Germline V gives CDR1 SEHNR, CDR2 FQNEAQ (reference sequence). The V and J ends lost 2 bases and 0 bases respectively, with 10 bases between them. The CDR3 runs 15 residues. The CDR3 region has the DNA TGTGCCAGCAGCTTAAGAGCACCTACTAACTATGGCTACACCTTC. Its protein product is CASSLRAPTNYGYTF.

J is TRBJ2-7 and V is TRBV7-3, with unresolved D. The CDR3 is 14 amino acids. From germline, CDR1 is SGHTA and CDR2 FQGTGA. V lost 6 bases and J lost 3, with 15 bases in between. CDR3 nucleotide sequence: TGTGCCAGCAGTCCGTCAGCCTATAACTACGAGCAGTACTTC. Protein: CASSPSAYNYEQYF.

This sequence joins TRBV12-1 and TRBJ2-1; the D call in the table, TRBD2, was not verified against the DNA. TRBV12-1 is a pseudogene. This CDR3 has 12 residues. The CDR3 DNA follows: TGTGCCAGCAGCTTAATCGAGTGTGAGCAGTTCTTC. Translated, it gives CASSLIECEQFF.

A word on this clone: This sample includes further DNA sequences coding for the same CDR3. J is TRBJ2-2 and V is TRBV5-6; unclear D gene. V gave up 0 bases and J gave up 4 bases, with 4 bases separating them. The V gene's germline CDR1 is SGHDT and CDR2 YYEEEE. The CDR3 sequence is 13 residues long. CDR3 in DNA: TGTGCCAGCAGCTTGGGGCCCACCGGGGAGCTGTTTTTT. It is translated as CASSLGPTGELFF.

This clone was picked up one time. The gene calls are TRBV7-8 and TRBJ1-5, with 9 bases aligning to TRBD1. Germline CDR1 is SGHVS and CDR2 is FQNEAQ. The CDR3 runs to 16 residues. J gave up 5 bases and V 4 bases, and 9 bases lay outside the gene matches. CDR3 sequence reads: CASSSLQGAGYQPQHF. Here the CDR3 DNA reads TGTGCCAGCAGCTCCTTACAGGGGGCAGGTTATCAGCCCCAGCATTTT.